Listed here are 18 T cell receptor beta chains from one sample, sequenced in a study of T cells in Graves' hyperthyroidism and ophthalmopathy. What was amplified from RNA transcripts were TCR beta CDR3 regions. An initial round of RT-PCR targeting the TCR CDR3 relied on the HTBI primer set. TCRdb fed the multiplex PCR reads into MiXCR, producing one record per CDR3 protein. Of more than 550,000 distinct CDR3 sequences listed, 40% to 55% are singletons. The sequenced sample was peripheral blood or thyroid tissue (not recorded which). Every receptor here comes from an adult man with Graves' disease, either hyperthyroidism or ophthalmopathy (not recorded which).

This chain links TRBV10-2 with TRBJ1-5; tentative D call: TRBD1 (6 bases). This CDR3 is 16 amino acids long. CDR1 is WSHSY and CDR2 is SAAADI in the germline V gene. Trimming took 4 bases from V and 4 from J, leaving 17 bases between them. Written as DNA, the CDR3 is TGCGCCAGCAGTGTCCGGACAGAGCAAGTGAATCAGCCCCAGCATTTT. Amino acid sequence: CASSVRTEQVNQPQHF.

V usage is TRBV24-1 and J usage is TRBJ2-7, with TRBD2 identical over 13 bases. CDR3 length: 16 amino acids. Germline V gene sequence: CDR1 KGHDR, CDR2 SFDVKD. J gave up 0 bases and V 5 bases, and 3 bases lay outside the gene matches. The CDR3 region has the DNA TGTGCCACCAGTGCCGGGACTAGCGGGACCTCCTACGAGCAGTACTTC. This translates into CATSAGTSGTSYEQYF.

This clonotype was seen more than once but under ten times. The V call is TRBV5-1, the J call TRBJ1-2; D remains unclear. Trimming removed 0 bases from V and 3 bases from J, with 9 bases in between. The CDR3 spans 14 residues. The germline V gene encodes CDR1 SGHRS and CDR2 YFSETQ. In DNA, the CDR3 is TGCGCCAGCAGCTTGGTTGAGGTGCACTATGGCTACACCTTC. This sequence encodes CASSLVEVHYGYTF.

Regarding this clonotype: One end of the junction is discordant with germline, which a read error may explain. The CDR3 region has the DNA TGTGCTAGCAGCTCTGGCGGGTCGGAGACCCAGCATTTT. Residues: CASSSGGSETQHF. The chain joins TRBV7-6 to TRBJ1-5; D is ambiguous. The CDR3 runs to 13 residues. Germline lookup yields CDR1 SGHVS and CDR2 FNYEAQ.

The chain combines TRBV2 with TRBJ1-5; D possibly corresponds to TRBD1 (6 bases). The CDR3 length is 13 residues. Trimming pared 8 bases from V and 4 bases from J, leaving 12 bases between. Germline V gene sequence: CDR1 SNHLY, CDR2 FYNNEI. The CDR3 loop is CASGVRGNQPQHF. For the CDR3, the DNA is TGTGCCAGCGGGGTCAGGGGTAATCAGCCCCAGCATTTT.

This sequence joins TRBV6-1 and TRBJ2-2; D perhaps matches TRBD2 (5 bases). The V gene lost 4 bases and the J gene lost 0 bases, with 15 bases spanning the gap. The CDR3 consists of 17 residues. CDR1 is MNHNS and CDR2 is SASEGT in the germline V gene. The CDR3 DNA is TGTGCCAGCAGTGTTCTCCGGGAAAGTGCGAACACCGGGGAGCTGTTTTTT. Translating it yields CASSVLRESANTGELFF.

This clonotype appeared a few times. This chain uses TRBV7-9 with TRBJ2-7; 12 bases agree with TRBD2. The CDR3 totals 18 residues. Trimming removed 0 bases from V and 5 bases from J; junction bases left unmatched: 11. Germline V gene lookup returns CDR1 SEHNR and CDR2 FQNEAQ (reference sequence). CDR3 sequence (DNA): TGTGCCAGCAGCTTAGCGTCCTACGGGACTAGCGGGCTCGACGAGCAGTACTTC. This sequence encodes CASSLASYGTSGLDEQYF.

In DNA form, the CDR3 reads TGTGCCAGCAGTGTCGACCCCCTCATTAACTATGGCTACACCTTC. Its protein is CASSVDPLINYGYTF. The rearrangement uses TRBV12-3 or TRBV12-4 and TRBJ1-2; D gene unclear. Between the trimmed V and J ends, which lost 5 bases and 1 base, there was a span of 14 bases. This CDR3 comprises 15 residues.

There are many counts of this clonotype. The chain joins TRBV19 to TRBJ1-4; no firm D call. CDR1 is LNHDA and CDR2 is SQIVND in the germline V gene (reference sequence). The CDR3 has 12 residues. The V end lost 4 bases, the J end lost 8 bases, and 8 bases lay between the germline ends. Written as DNA, the CDR3 is TGTGCCAGTAGTAACGGTTGGGAAAAACTGTTTTTT. It translates to CASSNGWEKLFF.

This chain links TRBV20-1 with TRBJ2-2; D ambiguous. Germline CDR1 reads DFQATT; CDR2 reads SNEGSKA (reference sequence). The CDR3 runs to 15 residues. The V end lost 6 bases, the J end lost 0 bases, and 14 bases lay between the germline ends. The CDR3 region is CSASAAGANTGELFF. The CDR3, as DNA: TGCAGTGCCAGTGCTGCCGGCGCGAACACCGGGGAGCTGTTTTTT.

The rearrangement links TRBV19 to TRBJ1-6, with 7 bases lining up with TRBD1. Germline CDR1 reads LNHDA; CDR2 reads SQIVND (reference sequence). V was clipped by 10 bases and J by 0 bases; unmatched bases: 9. The CDR3 sequence is 16 residues long. The CDR3 here is CATGTARSSYNSPLHF. In nucleotides, the CDR3 is TGTGCCACCGGGACAGCAAGGAGCTCCTATAATTCACCCCTCCACTTT.

The chain recombines TRBV11-2 with TRBJ1-1, with D possibly being TRBD1 (5 bases). Germline lookup yields CDR1 SGHAT and CDR2 FQNNGV. Trimming left V 4 bases short and J 4 bases short, with 19 bases between. The CDR3 has 16 residues. CDR3 nucleotide sequence: TGTGCCAGCAGCTCAGACAGACTTGGGATAGGCACTGAAGCTTTCTTT. Translating gives CASSSDRLGIGTEAFF.

At least ten counts were recorded for this clonotype. The J gene is TRBJ2-7, the V gene TRBV10-1; D remains unclear. The CDR3 runs 13 residues. Trimming removed 3 bases from V and 1 base from J, with 7 bases in between. From germline, CDR1 is WNHNN and CDR2 SYGVQD (reference sequence). CDR3 sequence (DNA): TGCGCCAGCAGTGAATCCGTTTCCTACGAGCAGTACTTC. It codes for CASSESVSYEQYF.

The chain employs TRBV7-3 and TRBJ1-1; no clear D gene. This CDR3 contains 14 residues. Germline V gene data show CDR1 as SGHTA and CDR2 as FQGTGA. The V end lost 5 bases, the J end lost 1 base, and 11 bases lay between the germline ends. The DNA for the CDR3 is TGTGCCAGCAGCCAAGGTCCAGGGAACACTGAAGCTTTCTTT. Translating gives CASSQGPGNTEAFF.

The V gene is TRBV14, the J gene TRBJ2-5, with D unclear. Per the germline V gene, CDR1 is SGHDN and CDR2 is FVKESK. There are 13 residues in the CDR3. The ends were cut back, 4 bases at V and 1 base at J, with 7 bases in the middle. CDR3 sequence (DNA): TGTGCCAGCAGCCCCCAGATCCAAGAGACCCAGTACTTC. Amino acid sequence: CASSPQIQETQYF.

The gene calls are TRBV20-1 and TRBJ1-2; D is uncertain. The CDR3 loop spans 15 amino acids. Germline-derived CDR1 and CDR2 are DFQATT and SNEGSKA (reference sequence). The V gene lost 1 base and the J gene lost 8 bases, with 20 bases spanning the gap. The CDR3 DNA is TGCAGTGCTAGAGTTATGGGGAGACAAGATTCGGGCTACACCTTC. This encodes CSARVMGRQDSGYTF.

A few counts support this clonotype. V and J are TRBV9 and TRBJ1-1; D perhaps matches TRBD1 (6 bases). The length of the CDR3 is 15 residues. Germline loops: CDR1 SGDLS, CDR2 YYNGEE. With 6 bases removed from V and 4 bases from J, the gap between germline ends came to 19 bases. As DNA, the CDR3 is TGTGCCAGCAACGGGCAGGGGAGTTTTGGCACTGAAGCTTTCTTT. Its protein is CASNGQGSFGTEAFF.

The chain links TRBV15 to TRBJ2-3, with D unclear. The V gene lost 3 bases and the J gene lost 5 bases, with 6 bases spanning the gap. The CDR3 has 12 amino acids. Looked up from germline, CDR1 is LNHNV and CDR2 is YYDKDF (reference sequence). The CDR3 region has the DNA TGTGCCACCAGCAGGACACTAGATACGCAGTATTTT. Amino acid sequence: CATSRTLDTQYF. Full variable domain (rest looked up from reference TRBV15 and TRBJ2-3): DAMVIQNPRYQVTQFGKPVTLSCSQTLNHNVMYWYQQKSSQAPKLLFHYYDKDFNNEADTPDNFQSRRPNTSFCFLDIRSPGLGDTAMYLCATSRTLDTQYFGPGTRLTVL.